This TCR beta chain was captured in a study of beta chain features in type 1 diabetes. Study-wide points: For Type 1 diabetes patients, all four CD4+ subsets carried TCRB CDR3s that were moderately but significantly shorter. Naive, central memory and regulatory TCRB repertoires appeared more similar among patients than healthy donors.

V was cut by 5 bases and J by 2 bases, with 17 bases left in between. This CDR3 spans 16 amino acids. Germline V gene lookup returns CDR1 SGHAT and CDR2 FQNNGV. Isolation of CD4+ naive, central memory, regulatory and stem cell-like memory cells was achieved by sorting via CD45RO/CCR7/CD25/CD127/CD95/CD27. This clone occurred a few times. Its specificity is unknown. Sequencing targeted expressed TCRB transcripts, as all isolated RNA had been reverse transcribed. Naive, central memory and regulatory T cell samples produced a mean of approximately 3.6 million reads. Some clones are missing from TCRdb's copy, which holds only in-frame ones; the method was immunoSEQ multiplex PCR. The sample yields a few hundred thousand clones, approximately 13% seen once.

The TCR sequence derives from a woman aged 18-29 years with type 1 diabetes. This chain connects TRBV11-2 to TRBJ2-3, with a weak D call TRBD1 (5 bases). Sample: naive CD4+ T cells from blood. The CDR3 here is CASSRGISRVTDTQYF. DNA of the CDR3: TGTGCCAGCAGCCGAGGAATTAGCAGGGTCACAGATACGCAGTATTTT.